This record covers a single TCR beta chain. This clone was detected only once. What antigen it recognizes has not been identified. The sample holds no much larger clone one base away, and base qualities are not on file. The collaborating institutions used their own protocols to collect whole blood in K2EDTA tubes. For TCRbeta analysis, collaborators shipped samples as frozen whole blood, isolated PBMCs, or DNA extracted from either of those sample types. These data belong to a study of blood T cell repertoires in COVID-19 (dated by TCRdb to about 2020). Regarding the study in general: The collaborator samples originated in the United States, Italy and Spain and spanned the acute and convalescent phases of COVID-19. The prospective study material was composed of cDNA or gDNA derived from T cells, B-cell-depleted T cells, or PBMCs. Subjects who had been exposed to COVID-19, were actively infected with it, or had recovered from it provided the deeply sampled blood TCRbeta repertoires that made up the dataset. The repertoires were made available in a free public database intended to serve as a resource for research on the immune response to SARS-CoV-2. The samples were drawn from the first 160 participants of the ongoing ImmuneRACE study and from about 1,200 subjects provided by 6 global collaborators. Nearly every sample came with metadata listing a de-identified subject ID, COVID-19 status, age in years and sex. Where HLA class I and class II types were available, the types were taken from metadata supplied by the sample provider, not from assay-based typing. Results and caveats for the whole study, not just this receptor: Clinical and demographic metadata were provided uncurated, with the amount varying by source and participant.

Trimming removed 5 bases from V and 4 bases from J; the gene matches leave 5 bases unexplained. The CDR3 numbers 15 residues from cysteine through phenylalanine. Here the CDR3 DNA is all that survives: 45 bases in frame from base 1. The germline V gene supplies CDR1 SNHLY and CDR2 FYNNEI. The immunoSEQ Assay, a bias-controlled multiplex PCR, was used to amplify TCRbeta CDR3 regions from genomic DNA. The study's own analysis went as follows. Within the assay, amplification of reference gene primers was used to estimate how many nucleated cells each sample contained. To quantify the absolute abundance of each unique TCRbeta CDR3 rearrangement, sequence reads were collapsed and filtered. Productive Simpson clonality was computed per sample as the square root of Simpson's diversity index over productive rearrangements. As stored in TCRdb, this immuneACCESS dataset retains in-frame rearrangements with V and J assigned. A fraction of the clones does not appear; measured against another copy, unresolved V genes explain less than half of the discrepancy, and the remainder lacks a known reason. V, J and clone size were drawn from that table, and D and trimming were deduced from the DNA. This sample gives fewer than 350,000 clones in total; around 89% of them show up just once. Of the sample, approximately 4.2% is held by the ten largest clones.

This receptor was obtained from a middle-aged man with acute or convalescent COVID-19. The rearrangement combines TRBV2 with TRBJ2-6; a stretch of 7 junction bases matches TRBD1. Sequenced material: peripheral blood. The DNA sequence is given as TGTGCCAGCAGTCGACAGGGATACGGGGCCAACGTCCTGACTTTC. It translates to CASSRQGYGANVLTF.